The 20 T cell receptor beta chains reported below all come from one sample, sequenced in a study of blood T cell repertoires in COVID-19. The assay was immunoSEQ multiplex PCR, and TCRdb's table has in-frame clones only and misses some. The repertoire holds 100,000 or so clones, roughly 91% seen once, with 15% to 20% in the top ten. Sequencing was done on a sample of peripheral blood. The receptor set was obtained from a human donor with acute or convalescent COVID-19. The donor label of this sample is uncertain.

V is TRBV19 and J is TRBJ1-2; a weak D match, TRBD1 (6 bases). Deletions cut 10 bases from V and 0 bases from J, with 12 bases between. This CDR3 comprises 13 residues. Germline V CDR1 and CDR2: LNHDA, SQIVND (reference sequence). The CDR3 is CATRTATNYGYTF. Written as DNA, the CDR3 is TGTGCCACCCGGACAGCCACTAACTATGGCTACACCTTC.

This rearrangement joins TRBV19 to TRBJ1-5, with no clear D. The CDR3 contains 13 residues. The V and J ends lost 6 bases and 8 bases respectively, with 14 bases between them. Germline lookup yields CDR1 LNHDA and CDR2 SQIVND (reference sequence). The CDR3 DNA reads TGTGCCAGTAGCGTGGCGCCTCGGGAGCCCCAGCATTTT. It yields the protein CASSVAPREPQHF.

This chain connects TRBV4-1 to TRBJ1-1, with unresolved D. The CDR3 totals 16 residues. Trimming took 3 bases from V and 1 from J, leaving 15 bases between them. The V gene's germline CDR1 is MGHRA and CDR2 YSYEKL. The CDR3 DNA is TGCGCCAGCAGCCATCATCGAACCGGGTCGAACACTGAAGCTTTCTTT. It specifies CASSHHRTGSNTEAFF.

The genes are TRBV12-5 and TRBJ2-6, with TRBD2 matching over 8 bases. This CDR3 has 17 amino acids. CDR1 is LGHNT and CDR2 is FRNRAP in the germline V gene. J was trimmed by 1 base and V by 10 bases; bases with no gene match: 12. The CDR3 bases are TGTGCTACCCCGGGGGGGGCCGGAATATCTGGGGCCAACGTCCTGACTTTC. Translation: CATPGGAGISGANVLTF. Together with reference TRBV12-5 and TRBJ2-6, the CDR3 gives the full variable domain: DARVTQTPRHKVTEMGQEVTMRCQPILGHNTVFWYRQTMMQGLELLAYFRNRAPLDDSGMPKDRFSAEMPDATLATLKIQPSEPRDSAVYFCATPGGAGISGANVLTFGAGSRLTVL.

The rearrangement uses TRBV5-1 and TRBJ2-2, with 11 positions matching TRBD1. Germline CDR1 reads SGHRS; CDR2 reads YFSETQ. This CDR3 region has 17 residues. Trimming cost V 3 bases and J 4 bases; bases outside gene matches: 8. CDR3 DNA: TGCGCCAGCAGCTGGATAGGACAGGGGGCTTTCACCGGGGAGCTGTTTTTT. Translating gives CASSWIGQGAFTGELFF. Full variable domain (remainder filled in from reference TRBV5-1 and TRBJ2-2): KAGVTQTPRYLIKTRGQQVTLSCSPISGHRSVSWYQQTPGQGLQFLFEYFSETQRNKGNFPGRFSGRQFSNSRSEMNVSTLELGDSALYLCASSWIGQGAFTGELFFGEGSRLTVL.

The genes are TRBV10-3 and TRBJ1-6, with D unresolved. The CDR3 sequence is 13 residues long. With 7 bases removed from V and 6 bases from J, the gap between germline ends came to 10 bases. The germline V gene encodes CDR1 ENHRY and CDR2 SYGVKD. CDR3 region: CAITYSGNSPLHF. CDR3 DNA: TGTGCCATCACCTACAGTGGTAATTCACCCCTCCACTTT.

This chain uses TRBV12-5 with TRBJ2-3, with 9 bases aligning to TRBD2. The CDR3 has 17 residues. Germline CDR1 LGHNT, CDR2 FRNRAP. The ends lost 5 bases at V and 1 base at J; junction bases unmatched: 10. As DNA, the CDR3 is TGTGCTAGTGGTCTTTCCTCCGGGACTAGCCGCACAGATACGCAGTATTTT. Residues: CASGLSSGTSRTDTQYF.

The chain recombines TRBV5-1 with TRBJ2-7, with D maybe TRBD1 (6 bases). Germline V CDR1 and CDR2: SGHRS, YFSETQ. The CDR3 loop spans 15 amino acids. V was shortened by 5 bases and J by 3 bases, with 18 bases between the two germline ends. This chain's CDR3 is CASRLRMDSLYEQYF. The CDR3 DNA sequence: TGCGCCAGCAGGCTCAGGATGGACAGCCTCTACGAGCAGTACTTC.

The CDR3 here is CASSLLESAEAFF. As DNA, the CDR3 is TGTGCCAGCAGTCTCCTGGAGTCAGCTGAAGCTTTCTTT. The chain couples TRBV12-3 or TRBV12-4 to TRBJ1-1; D gene uncertain. V gave up 5 bases and J gave up 6 bases, with 13 bases separating them. CDR3 length equals 13 residues.

The chain joins TRBV6-4 to TRBJ1-4; 9 bases line up with TRBD1. This CDR3 is built from 17 residues. J lost 5 bases, V lost 2 bases, and 9 bases had no gene match. Germline values: CDR1 MRHNA, CDR2 SNTAGT. The DNA of the CDR3 is TGTGCCAGCAGTGACGGGACAGGGCCTCAAGTGAATGAAAAACTGTTTTTT. Protein: CASSDGTGPQVNEKLFF.

This clone was detected only a few times. This chain links TRBV29-1 with TRBJ2-5, with a tentative D call TRBD1 (5 bases). The germline V and J ends were trimmed by 1 base and 1 base, with 16 bases remaining between them. Germline CDR1 reads SQVTM; CDR2 reads ANQGSEA. The CDR3 is 16 amino acids. The CDR3 here is CSVEGGWTDIQETQYF. The CDR3 DNA reads TGCAGCGTTGAAGGGGGCTGGACGGATATCCAAGAGACCCAGTACTTC.

This clone was found a few times. This chain uses TRBV5-1 with TRBJ1-6, with 8 bases lining up with TRBD1. With 4 bases clipped from V and 7 bases from J, the junction kept 4 bases outside the gene matches. The CDR3 is 14 amino acids. CDR1 is SGHRS and CDR2 is YFSETQ in the germline V gene. The CDR3 is CASSPGTGNSPLHF. The CDR3 nucleotides read TGCGCCAGCAGCCCCGGGACAGGCAATTCACCCCTCCACTTT.

V gene TRBV29-1 combines with J gene TRBJ1-1; D remains unclear. The CDR3 is made up of 11 amino acids. The V end was cut by 6 bases, the J end by 5 bases, with 10 bases between. Germline V gives CDR1 SQVTM, CDR2 ANQGSEA. Here the CDR3 DNA reads TGCAGCGTCGGCTCGGGTACTGAAGCTTTCTTT. Its translation: CSVGSGTEAFF.

This chain links TRBV27 with TRBJ1-5; 7 bases fit TRBD1. V was clipped by 4 bases and J by 5 bases; unmatched bases: 8. The V gene's germline CDR1 is MNHEY and CDR2 SMNVEV (reference sequence). This CDR3 has 15 residues. The CDR3 DNA follows: TGTGCCAGCAGTTCGGGACAGTTCGGTTATCAGCCCCAGCATTTT. Translating it yields CASSSGQFGYQPQHF.

The chain joins TRBV7-8 to TRBJ2-7, with D perhaps TRBD1 (5 bases). The CDR3 has 15 amino acids. The V gene's germline CDR1 is SGHVS and CDR2 FQNEAQ. The V end lost 6 bases, the J end lost 4 bases, and 19 bases lay between the germline ends. CDR3 in amino acids: CASRPSGMVGYEQYF. For the CDR3, the DNA is TGTGCCAGCAGACCATCAGGGATGGTAGGGTACGAGCAGTACTTC.

This chain connects TRBV6-1 to TRBJ1-5, with D possibly matching TRBD1 (5 bases). Germline V CDR1 and CDR2: MNHNS, SASEGT. V shed 4 bases and J shed 3 bases, with 22 bases lying between them. CDR3 length equals 18 residues. For the CDR3, the DNA is TGTGCCAGCAGTGTGCATAGGGCGGGGGATTTTCCCAATCAGCCCCAGCATTTT. This gives the protein CASSVHRAGDFPNQPQHF.

This clone showed up just once. The chain recombines TRBV7-9 with TRBJ1-1; the match to TRBD1 covers 8 bases. CDR3 length: 13 residues. Germline trimming cut 5 bases from V and 5 bases from J; bases unmatched to any gene: 4. From germline, CDR1 is SEHNR and CDR2 FQNEAQ (reference sequence). The CDR3: CASSNTGGTEAFF. The DNA of the CDR3 is TGTGCCAGCAGCAACACAGGGGGAACTGAAGCTTTCTTT.

This chain links TRBV5-1 with TRBJ2-5; possibly TRBD1 for D (6 bases). V shed 2 bases and J shed 0 bases, with 8 bases lying between them. There are 14 residues in the CDR3. Looked up from germline, CDR1 is SGHRS and CDR2 is YFSETQ. The CDR3 nucleotides are TGCGCCAGCAGCTTAACAGGGTACCAAGAGACCCAGTACTTC. Protein sequence: CASSLTGYQETQYF.

This chain uses TRBV28 with TRBJ2-5; the match to TRBD2 covers 8 bases. CDR1 is MDHEN and CDR2 is SYDVKM in the germline V gene. The CDR3 has 17 residues. V lost 2 bases, J lost 1 base, and 9 bases stayed unmatched. CDR3 nucleotides: TGTGCCAGCAGTTTAGGGGCCTCCAGCGGGGGCCAAGAGACCCAGTACTTC. It is translated as CASSLGASSGGQETQYF.

The rearrangement uses TRBV12-5 and TRBJ2-1; D is possibly TRBD1 (6 bases). The V end lost 1 base, the J end lost 10 bases, and 14 bases lay between the germline ends. The CDR3 runs 14 residues. Germline loops: CDR1 LGHNT, CDR2 FRNRAP. This CDR3 reads CASGLAGTPGEQFF. CDR3 sequence (DNA): TGTGCTAGTGGTTTGGCCGGGACACCAGGAGAGCAGTTCTTC.